What follows are 4 T cell receptor beta chains derived from one specimen sequenced in a study of T cells in Graves' hyperthyroidism and ophthalmopathy. There were TCR beta CDR3 regions amplified from RNA transcripts. HTBI primers were the set used in a first-round RT-PCR of the TCR CDR3. MiXCR was run by TCRdb on the multiplex PCR reads, yielding one entry per CDR3 protein. Among 360,000 or so distinct CDR3 sequences listed, 15% to 20% were seen once. Sequencing was performed on blood. Source of these receptors: a woman aged 18-30 years with Graves' hyperthyroidism.

This clonotype occurred a few times. The chain links TRBV4-1 to TRBJ2-5; either TRBD1 or TRBD2 may supply D (6 bases each). From germline, CDR1 is MGHRA and CDR2 YSYEKL. CDR3 length equals 15 residues. Deletions cut 4 bases from V and 4 bases from J, with 16 bases between. The CDR3 is CASSPKGGIGETQYF. CDR3 nucleotides: TGCGCCAGCAGCCCCAAGGGGGGAATAGGAGAGACCCAGTACTTC.

The V and J genes are TRBV19 and TRBJ1-5; 9 nucleotides match TRBD1. The V gene end was trimmed by 5 bases and the J gene end by 5 bases; junction bases not matched to a gene: 1. Per germline, CDR1 LNHDA and CDR2 SQIVND (reference sequence). The CDR3 spans 13 residues. CDR3 nucleotides: TGTGCCAGTAGTGGGACAGGGCATCAGCCCCAGCATTTT. This codes for CASSGTGHQPQHF.

This clonotype has ten or more counts. The rearrangement joins TRBV6-1 to TRBJ2-5; TRBD1 is a possible D gene (5 bases). Germline CDR1 and CDR2: MNHNS and SASEGT. V was trimmed by 5 bases and J by 1 base, leaving 8 bases between them. The CDR3 sequence is 13 residues long. The CDR3 DNA sequence: TGTGCCAGCAGTCAGGACATCCAAGAGACCCAGTACTTC. Its translation: CASSQDIQETQYF.

The sample holds many counts of this clonotype. V gene TRBV9 combines with J gene TRBJ1-1; 7 bases are a match to TRBD1. Losses at the gene ends were 3 bases for V and 7 bases for J; bases not matched to a gene: 9. The CDR3 loop spans 14 amino acids. CDR1 and CDR2 (germline): SGDLS, YYNGEE. The CDR3 is CASSANTGASEAFF. CDR3 nucleotide sequence: TGTGCCAGCAGCGCCAATACAGGGGCAAGTGAAGCTTTCTTT.